The present entry profiles one T cell receptor (beta chain) with its context. It has no known antigen specificity. Base qualities were left out, and no much larger clone turns up one base away. This sample is drawn from a study of beta chain features in type 1 diabetes (dated by TCRdb to about 2018). In the study overall: No differences in mean age, gender distribution, total cell number or subset yield were found between patients and healthy donors. Regulatory and stem cell-like memory subsets were isolated from only 8 patients and roughly 8 healthy donors, whereas naive and central memory subsets came from all 30 or so donors. Across all samples, some 99 million sorted cells were examined, and cell number per subset correlated strongly with RNA yield. The study compared the TCRB repertoires of sorted circulating CD4+ T cell subsets in recently diagnosed type 1 diabetes patients with those in matched healthy donors.

Broader findings and caveats from the paper: In all four CD4+ subsets, TCRB CDR3 length was moderately but significantly shorter in type 1 diabetes patients. PCR might favor shorter templates, but patient and control samples were amplified and corrected together, so any skew would affect both groups equally. Because cDNA was sequenced instead of genomic DNA, activated cells with high expression could be over-represented, although the groups did not differ in activation or CD3 levels. Patients with type 1 diabetes made fewer insertions and deleted more nucleotides at VDJ recombination sites, implying thymic rearrangement abnormalities. The naive, central memory and regulatory TCRB repertoires appeared to resemble one another more closely among patients than among healthy donors. Only small numbers of individuals were included in the HLA sub-analyses, which left unresolved whether HLA type had any influence on TCRB rearrangement.

CDR1 and CDR2 were assigned from the germline V gene as SGDLS and YYNGEE. Trimming at the junction amounts to 0 bases on V and 7 bases on J, and the germline ends lie 8 bases apart. Inclusive of the bounding cysteine and phenylalanine, the CDR3 is 13 residues long. The DNA shown is the 39-base CDR3, in frame from base 1. A single peripheral blood draw of 90 to 150 mL on average was collected from each donor into heparinised tubes. Naive, central memory, regulatory and stem cell-like memory CD4+ T cells were sorted on a BD FACSAria II using a panel including CD45RO, CCR7, CD25, CD127, CD95 and CD27. All sorted populations exceeded 95% purity. PBMCs were separated immediately by Lymphoprep density gradient centrifugation and were stained directly, without being cultured. So that batch effects would be minimized, each experiment stained and sorted samples in pairs, pairing one healthy donor with one patient.

The entire amount of isolated RNA was reverse transcribed using the High Capacity cDNA Reverse Transcription Kit, so the sequenced TCRB transcripts were expressed ones. Naive, central memory and regulatory T cell samples underwent deep immunoSEQ sequencing, averaging roughly 3.5 million total reads per sample. Sorted cells were lysed in RLT buffer and RNA was extracted with DNase-treated RNeasy Micro or Mini kits, depending on cell number. Each cell subset was processed on its own to prevent cross-contamination, while patient and healthy donor samples were processed together. The immunoSEQ multiplex PCR was used to amplify TCRB sequences from cDNA, yielding 87-bp fragments that span the CDR3 region. Sequencing of the amplicons was performed on the Illumina HiSeq platform. In the source study's methods: PCR bias was corrected computationally using synthetic template baselines, and reads within Hamming distance 2 were collapsed, with unmergeable singletons discarded. Reads were aligned against IMGT so that V, D and J genes, CDR3 length and insertions or deletions at six rearrangement sites could be assigned. Clonotype counts were normalized to sorted cell number within each subset before computing true diversity and Gini coefficients with the tcR R package. The overlap coefficient, calculated on TCRB nucleotide sequences, was used to measure repertoire sharing. As a proxy for the pre-selection repertoire, out-of-frame TCRB sequences from naive cells were analyzed. The table was pulled from immuneACCESS by TCRdb, which kept in-frame rearrangements only. Such tables lose some clones; where checked, under half of the loss comes from unresolved V genes, and the rest has no known cause. D and trimming come from the DNA, and the V and J calls and clone size come from that table. The sample profile shows 430,000 or so clones; more than 9.5% of them were found once. The top ten constitute 0.046% of the sample.

The specimen sequenced was naive CD4+ T cells from blood. This specimen's cell subset or site label, per the study, means: true naive CD4+ T cells. The clonotype comes from a woman under 30 in good health. The sequence is built from TRBV9 and TRBJ2-1, with no D gene named confidently. The nucleotide sequence reads TGTGCCAGCAGCGTAGATTTCACAAATGAGCAGTTCTTC. Its amino acids are CASSVDFTNEQFF.